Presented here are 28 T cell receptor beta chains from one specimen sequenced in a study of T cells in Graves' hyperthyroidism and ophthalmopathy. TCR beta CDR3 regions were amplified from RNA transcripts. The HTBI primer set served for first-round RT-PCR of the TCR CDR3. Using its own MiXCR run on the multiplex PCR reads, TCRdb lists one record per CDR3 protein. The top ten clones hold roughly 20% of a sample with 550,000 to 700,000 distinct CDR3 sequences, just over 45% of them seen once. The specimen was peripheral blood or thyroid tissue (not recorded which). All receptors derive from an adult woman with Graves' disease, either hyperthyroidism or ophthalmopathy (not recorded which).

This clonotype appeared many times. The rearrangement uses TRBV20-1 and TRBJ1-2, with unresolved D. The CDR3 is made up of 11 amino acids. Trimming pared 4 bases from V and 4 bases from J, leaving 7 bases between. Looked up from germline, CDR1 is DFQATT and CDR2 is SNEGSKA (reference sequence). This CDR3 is CSATSTYGYTF. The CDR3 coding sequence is TGCAGTGCTACCAGTACCTATGGCTACACCTTC.

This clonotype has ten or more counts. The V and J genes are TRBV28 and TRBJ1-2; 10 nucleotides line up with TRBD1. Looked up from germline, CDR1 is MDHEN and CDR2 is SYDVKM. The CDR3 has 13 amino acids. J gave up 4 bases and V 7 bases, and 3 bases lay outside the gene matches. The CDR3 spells CASTRTGGYGYTF. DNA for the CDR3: TGTGCCAGCACCCGGACAGGGGGCTATGGCTACACCTTC.

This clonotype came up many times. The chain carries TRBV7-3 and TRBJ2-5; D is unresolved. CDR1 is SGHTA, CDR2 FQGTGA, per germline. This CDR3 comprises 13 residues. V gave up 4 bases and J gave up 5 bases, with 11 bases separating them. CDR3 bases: TGTGCCAGCAGCTCCCTACCACTGGAGACCCAGTACTTC. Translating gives CASSSLPLETQYF.

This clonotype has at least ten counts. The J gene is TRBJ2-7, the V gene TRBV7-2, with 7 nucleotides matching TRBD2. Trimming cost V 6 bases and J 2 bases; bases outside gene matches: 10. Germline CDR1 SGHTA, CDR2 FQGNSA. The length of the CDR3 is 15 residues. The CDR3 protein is CASRPRTSHTYEQYF. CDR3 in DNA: TGTGCCAGCAGACCCCGGACTAGTCACACCTACGAGCAGTACTTC.

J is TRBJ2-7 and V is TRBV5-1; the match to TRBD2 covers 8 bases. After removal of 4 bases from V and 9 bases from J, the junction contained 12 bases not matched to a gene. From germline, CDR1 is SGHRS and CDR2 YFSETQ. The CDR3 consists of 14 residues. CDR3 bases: TGCGCCAGCAGCGTCGGACTAGCAGGAGATACGCAGTACTTC. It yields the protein CASSVGLAGDTQYF.

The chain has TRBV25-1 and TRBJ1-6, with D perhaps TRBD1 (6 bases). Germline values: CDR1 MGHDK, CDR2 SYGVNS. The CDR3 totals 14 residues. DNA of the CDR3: TGTGCTAGGGGGAGGAGGGGGGTAGATTCACCCCTCCACTTT. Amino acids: CARGRRGVDSPLHF.

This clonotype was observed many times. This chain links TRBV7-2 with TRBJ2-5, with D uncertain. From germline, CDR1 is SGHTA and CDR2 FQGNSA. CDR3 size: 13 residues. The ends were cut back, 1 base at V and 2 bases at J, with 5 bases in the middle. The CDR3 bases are TGTGCCAGCAGCTTAGTACAGCAAGAGACCCAGTACTTC. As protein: CASSLVQQETQYF.

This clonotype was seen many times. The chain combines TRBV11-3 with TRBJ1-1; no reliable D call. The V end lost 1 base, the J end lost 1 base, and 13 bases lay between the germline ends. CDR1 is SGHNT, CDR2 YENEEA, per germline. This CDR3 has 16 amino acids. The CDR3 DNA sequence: TGTGCCAGCAGCTTAGGGGCAGGCGCCGGGAACACTGAAGCTTTCTTT. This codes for CASSLGAGAGNTEAFF.

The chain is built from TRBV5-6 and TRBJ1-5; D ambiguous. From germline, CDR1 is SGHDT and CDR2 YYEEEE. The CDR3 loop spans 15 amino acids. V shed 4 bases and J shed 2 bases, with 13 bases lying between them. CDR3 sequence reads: CASSPGPLGNQPQHF. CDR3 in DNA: TGTGCCAGCAGCCCGGGCCCTTTGGGCAATCAGCCCCAGCATTTT.

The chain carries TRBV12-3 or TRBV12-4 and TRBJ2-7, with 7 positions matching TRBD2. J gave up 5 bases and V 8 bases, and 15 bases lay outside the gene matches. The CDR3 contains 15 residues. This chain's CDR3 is CASPSRLAPLDEQYF. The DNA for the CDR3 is TGTGCCAGCCCTTCAAGACTAGCACCTCTGGACGAGCAGTACTTC.

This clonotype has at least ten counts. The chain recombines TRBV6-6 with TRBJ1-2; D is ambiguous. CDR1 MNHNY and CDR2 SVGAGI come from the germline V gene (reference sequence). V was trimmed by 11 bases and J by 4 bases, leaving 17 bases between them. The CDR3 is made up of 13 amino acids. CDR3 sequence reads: CAVAFAARYGYTF. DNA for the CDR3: TGTGCCGTTGCCTTTGCTGCTCGCTATGGCTACACCTTC.

The CDR3 region is CSVVGEYGANVLTF. Here the CDR3 DNA reads TGCAGCGTTGTCGGGGAATATGGGGCCAACGTCCTGACTTTC. The rearrangement uses TRBV29-1 and TRBJ2-6; D might be TRBD2 (5 bases). This CDR3 has 14 amino acids. V lost 4 bases to trimming and J lost 3 bases, with 10 bases between them. Germline assignment: CDR1 SQVTM and CDR2 ANQGSEA.

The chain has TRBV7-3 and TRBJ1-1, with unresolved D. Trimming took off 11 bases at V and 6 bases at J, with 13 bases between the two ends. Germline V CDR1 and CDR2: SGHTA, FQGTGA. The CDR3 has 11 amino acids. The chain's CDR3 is CAEGRISEAFF. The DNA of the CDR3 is TGTGCCGAAGGGCGTATTTCTGAAGCTTTCTTT.

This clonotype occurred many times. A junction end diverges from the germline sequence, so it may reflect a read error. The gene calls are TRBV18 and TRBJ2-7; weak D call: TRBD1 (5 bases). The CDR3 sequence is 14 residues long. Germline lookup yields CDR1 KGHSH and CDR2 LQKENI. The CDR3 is CASSLGHPLGEQYF. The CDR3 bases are TGCGCCAGCAGCTTGGGGCATCCCCTGGGGGAGCAGTACTTC.

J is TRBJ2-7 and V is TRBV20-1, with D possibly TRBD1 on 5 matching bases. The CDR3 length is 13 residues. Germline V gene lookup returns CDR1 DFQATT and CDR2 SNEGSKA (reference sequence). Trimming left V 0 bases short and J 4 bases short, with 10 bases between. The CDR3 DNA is TGCAGTGCTAGAGATCAAGGGGTGTACGAGCAGTACTTC. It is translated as CSARDQGVYEQYF.

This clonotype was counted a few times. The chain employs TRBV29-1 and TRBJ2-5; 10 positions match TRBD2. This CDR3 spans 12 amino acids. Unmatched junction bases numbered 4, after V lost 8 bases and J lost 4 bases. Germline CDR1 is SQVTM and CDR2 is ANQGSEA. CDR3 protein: CSTRLAGETQYF. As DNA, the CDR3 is TGCAGCACTCGACTAGCGGGAGAGACCCAGTACTTC.

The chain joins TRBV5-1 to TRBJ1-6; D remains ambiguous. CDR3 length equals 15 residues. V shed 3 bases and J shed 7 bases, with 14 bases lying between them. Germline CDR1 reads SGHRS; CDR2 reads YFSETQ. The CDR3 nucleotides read TGCGCCAGCAGCTCAACGGGCCCTCGAAATTCACCCCTCCACTTT. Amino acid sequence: CASSSTGPRNSPLHF.

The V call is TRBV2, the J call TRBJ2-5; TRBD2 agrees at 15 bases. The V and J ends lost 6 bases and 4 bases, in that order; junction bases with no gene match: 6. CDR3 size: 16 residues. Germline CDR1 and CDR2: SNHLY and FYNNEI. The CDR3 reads CASRRTSGRARETQYF. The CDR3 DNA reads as TGTGCCAGCAGAAGGACTAGCGGGAGGGCCCGAGAGACCCAGTACTTC.

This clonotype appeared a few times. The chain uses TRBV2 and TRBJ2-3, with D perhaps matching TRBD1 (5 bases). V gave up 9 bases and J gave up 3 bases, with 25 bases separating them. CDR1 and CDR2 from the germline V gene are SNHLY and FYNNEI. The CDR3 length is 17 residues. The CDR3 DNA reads TGTGCCAGAGACCGGTGGGGTGGGGCTTTGGAAACAGATACGCAGTATTTT. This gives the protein CARDRWGGALETDTQYF. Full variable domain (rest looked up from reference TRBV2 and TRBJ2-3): EPEVTQTPSHQVTQMGQEVILRCVPISNHLYFYWYRQILGQKVEFLVSFYNNEISEKSEIFDDQFSVERPDGSNFTLKIRSTKLEDSAMYFCARDRWGGALETDTQYFGPGTRLTVL.

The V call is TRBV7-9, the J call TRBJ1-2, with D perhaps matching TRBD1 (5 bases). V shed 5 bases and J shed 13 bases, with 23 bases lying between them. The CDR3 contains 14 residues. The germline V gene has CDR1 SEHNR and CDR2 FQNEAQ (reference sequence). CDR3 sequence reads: CASSANRDSTESTF. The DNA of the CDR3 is TGTGCCAGCAGCGCGAACCGGGACTCCACGGAGAGCACCTTC.

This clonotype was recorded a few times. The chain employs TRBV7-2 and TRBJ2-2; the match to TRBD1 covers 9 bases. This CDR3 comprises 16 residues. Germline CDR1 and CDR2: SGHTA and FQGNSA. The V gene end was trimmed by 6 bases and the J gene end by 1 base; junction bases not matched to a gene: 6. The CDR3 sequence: CASRPRQGGNTGELFF. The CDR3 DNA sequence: TGTGCCAGCAGACCCCGACAGGGGGGGAACACCGGGGAGCTGTTTTTT. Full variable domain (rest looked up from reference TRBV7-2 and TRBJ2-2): GAGVSQSPSNKVTEKGKDVELRCDPISGHTALYWYRQSLGQGLEFLIYFQGNSAPDKSGLPSDRFSAERTGGSVSTLTIQRTQQEDSAVYLCASRPRQGGNTGELFFGEGSRLTVL.

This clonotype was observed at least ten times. CDR3 sequence: CASNPGLAAYEQYF. CDR3 nucleotide sequence: TGCGCCAGCAACCCGGGACTAGCGGCCTACGAGCAGTACTTC. This chain links TRBV5-1 with TRBJ2-7, with 11 bases fitting TRBD2. Unmatched junction bases numbered 4, after V lost 6 bases and J lost 2 bases. The CDR3 is made up of 14 amino acids. Germline CDR1 is SGHRS and CDR2 is YFSETQ. The full variable domain, its missing parts supplied by reference TRBV5-1 and TRBJ2-7, is KAGVTQTPRYLIKTRGQQVTLSCSPISGHRSVSWYQQTPGQGLQFLFEYFSETQRNKGNFPGRFSGRQFSNSRSEMNVSTLELGDSALYLCASNPGLAAYEQYFGPGTRLTVT.

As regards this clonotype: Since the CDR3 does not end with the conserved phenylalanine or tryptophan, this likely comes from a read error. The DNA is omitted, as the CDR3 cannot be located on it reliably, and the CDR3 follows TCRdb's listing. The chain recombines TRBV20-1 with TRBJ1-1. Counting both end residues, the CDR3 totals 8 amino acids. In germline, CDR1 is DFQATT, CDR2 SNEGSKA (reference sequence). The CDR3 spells CSAPPVGT.

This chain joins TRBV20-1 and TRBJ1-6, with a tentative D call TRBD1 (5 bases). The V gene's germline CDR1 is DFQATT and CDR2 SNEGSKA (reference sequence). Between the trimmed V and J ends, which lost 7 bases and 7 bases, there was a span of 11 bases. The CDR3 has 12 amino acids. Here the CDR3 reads CSVGRGNSPLHF. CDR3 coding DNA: TGCAGTGTGGGACGGGGAAATTCACCCCTCCACTTT.

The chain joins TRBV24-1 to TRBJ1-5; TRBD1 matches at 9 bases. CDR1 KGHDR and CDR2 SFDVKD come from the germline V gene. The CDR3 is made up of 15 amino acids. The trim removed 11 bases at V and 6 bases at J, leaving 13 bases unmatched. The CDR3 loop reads CASSIGGQGLQPQHF. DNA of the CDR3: TGTGCCAGTAGTATCGGGGGACAGGGCCTTCAGCCCCAGCATTTT.

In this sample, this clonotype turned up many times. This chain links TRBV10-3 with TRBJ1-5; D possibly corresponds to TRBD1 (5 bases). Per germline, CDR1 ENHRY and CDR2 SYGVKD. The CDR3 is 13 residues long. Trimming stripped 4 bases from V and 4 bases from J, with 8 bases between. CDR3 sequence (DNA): TGTGCCATCAGTGGGGGGTTAAATCAGCCCCAGCATTTT. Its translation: CAISGGLNQPQHF.

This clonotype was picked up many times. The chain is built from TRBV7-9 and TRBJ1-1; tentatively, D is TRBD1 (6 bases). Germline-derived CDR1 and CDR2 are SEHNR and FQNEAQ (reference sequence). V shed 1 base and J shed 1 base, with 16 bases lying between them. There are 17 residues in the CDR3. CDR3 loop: CASSLGEWGHSNTEAFF. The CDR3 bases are TGTGCCAGCAGCTTAGGGGAATGGGGACACTCGAACACTGAAGCTTTCTTT.

The DNA of the CDR3 is TGTGCCAGCAGTGAGGTCGGGGTTGAGCAGTTCTTC. It specifies CASSEVGVEQFF. The rearrangement joins TRBV2 to TRBJ2-1, with D perhaps TRBD2 (5 bases). V lost 3 bases to trimming and J lost 9 bases, with 9 bases between them. The V gene's germline CDR1 is SNHLY and CDR2 FYNNEI. The CDR3 runs to 12 residues.